A selection of T cell receptor beta chains follows, all from one sample in a study of T cell repertoires in cytomegalovirus infection. TCRdb re-analysed the reads in MiXCR, keeping a single row per CDR3 protein. The sample comprises roughly 230,000 distinct CDR3 sequences, 9% to 15% of which are singletons, and approximately 1.8% rests with the top ten. The sample comprised PBMCs. Receptors originate from a human donor in good health (CMV status not recorded). Some clones in this sample may be carry-over from other donors' samples. Each CDR3 is given with its conserved first and last residue. Fields, in order: D gene, clone size, J gene, V gene, CDR3 protein, CDR3 DNA. D genes are given only for firm matches. Part of the rows lack a size; the others show once, few, many or a class for expanded clones.

D gene: .; clone size: few; J gene: TRBJ1-1; V gene: TRBV6-2/TRBV6-3; CDR3 protein: CASRGSSRGNTEAFF; CDR3 DNA: TGTGCCAGCAGAGGGTCAAGTAGGGGGAACACTGAAGCTTTCTTT
D gene: .; clone size: many; J gene: TRBJ1-1; V gene: TRBV7-9; CDR3 protein: CASSQSSYTEAFF; CDR3 DNA: TGTGCCAGCAGCCAATCTTCCTACACTGAAGCTTTCTTT
D gene: TRBD1; clone size: many; J gene: TRBJ2-4; V gene: TRBV7-8; CDR3 protein: CASSPGQGKNIQYF; CDR3 DNA: TGTGCCAGCAGCCCGGGACAGGGAAAAAACATTCAGTACTTC
D gene: .; clone size: .; J gene: TRBJ2-5; V gene: TRBV11-2; CDR3 protein: CASSLGPGREETQYF; CDR3 DNA: TGTGCCAGCAGCTTAGGCCCGGGACGGGAGGAGACCCAGTACTTC
D gene: TRBD1; clone size: many; J gene: TRBJ1-2; V gene: TRBV19; CDR3 protein: CASSIGQGGGYTF; CDR3 DNA: TGTGCCAGCAGCATAGGACAGGGTGGTGGCTACACCTTC
D gene: TRBD2; clone size: many; J gene: TRBJ2-3; V gene: TRBV7-2; CDR3 protein: CASSSGLAAPESDTQYF; CDR3 DNA: TGTGCCAGCAGCTCGGGACTAGCGGCTCCGGAGTCCGATACGCAGTATTTT
D gene: TRBD1; clone size: many; J gene: TRBJ1-6; V gene: TRBV7-9; CDR3 protein: CASSSDRVDSPLHF; CDR3 DNA: TGTGCCAGCAGCTCGGACAGGGTAGATTCACCCCTCCACTTT
D gene: .; clone size: many; J gene: TRBJ2-5; V gene: TRBV25-1; CDR3 protein: CASSEMRGRETQYF; CDR3 DNA: TGTGCCAGCAGTGAAATGCGGGGACGGGAGACCCAGTACTTC
D gene: .; clone size: .; J gene: TRBJ2-1; V gene: TRBV30; CDR3 protein: CAWSDRVGYNEQFF; CDR3 DNA: TGTGCCTGGAGTGACAGGGTTGGATACAATGAGCAGTTCTTC
D gene: TRBD1; clone size: many; J gene: TRBJ1-2; V gene: TRBV11-3; CDR3 protein: CASSLPDRELYGYTF; CDR3 DNA: TGTGCCAGCAGCTTACCGGACAGGGAACTCTATGGCTACACCTTC
D gene: .; clone size: many; J gene: TRBJ1-4; V gene: TRBV7-8; CDR3 protein: CASSLNRGDEKLFF; CDR3 DNA: TGTGCCAGCAGCTTAAACCGAGGGGATGAAAAACTGTTTTTT
D gene: .; clone size: .; J gene: TRBJ1-2; V gene: TRBV10-3; CDR3 protein: CAINTGADYGYTF; CDR3 DNA: TGTGCCATCAATACGGGGGCCGACTATGGCTACACCTTC
D gene: TRBD1; clone size: .; J gene: TRBJ2-2; V gene: TRBV5-1; CDR3 protein: CASSPRTGTEELFF; CDR3 DNA: TGCGCCAGCAGCCCCCGGACAGGCACCGAGGAGCTGTTTTTT
D gene: TRBD2; clone size: .; J gene: TRBJ2-1; V gene: TRBV20-1; CDR3 protein: CSGTGTSGPTREQFF; CDR3 DNA: TGCAGCGGGACTGGGACTAGCGGGCCTACGAGGGAGCAGTTCTTC
D gene: .; clone size: many; J gene: TRBJ2-1; V gene: TRBV7-2; CDR3 protein: CASSLYAGVSSYNEQFF; CDR3 DNA: TGTGCCAGCAGCTTATATGCCGGGGTAAGCTCCTACAATGAGCAGTTCTTC
D gene: .; clone size: many; J gene: TRBJ1-2; V gene: TRBV6-1; CDR3 protein: CASSAGPTNYGYTF; CDR3 DNA: TGTGCCAGCAGCGCCGGTCCGACTAACTATGGCTACACCTTC
D gene: .; clone size: many; J gene: TRBJ1-2; V gene: TRBV7-2; CDR3 protein: CASRPMGGTYGYTF; CDR3 DNA: TGTGCCAGCAGACCGATGGGGGGGACCTATGGCTACACCTTC
D gene: TRBD2; clone size: many; J gene: TRBJ2-7; V gene: TRBV7-2; CDR3 protein: CASSLRTSVSYEQYF; CDR3 DNA: TGTGCCAGCAGCCTCCGGACTAGCGTCTCCTACGAGCAGTACTTC
D gene: .; clone size: many; J gene: TRBJ1-2; V gene: TRBV6-1; CDR3 protein: CASSYPGVGVTGQLNTNYGYTF; CDR3 DNA: TGTGCCAGCAGTTATCCCGGAGTCGGAGTTACCGGACAGCTGAACACTAACTATGGCTACACCTTC
D gene: .; clone size: many; J gene: TRBJ2-3; V gene: TRBV7-7; CDR3 protein: CASSQGYTDTQYF; CDR3 DNA: TGTGCCAGCAGCCAGGGCTACACAGATACGCAGTATTTT
D gene: TRBD1; clone size: .; J gene: TRBJ2-3; V gene: TRBV6-6; CDR3 protein: CASSYFSPGGPDTQYF; CDR3 DNA: TGTGCCAGCAGTTACTTCTCCCCAGGGGGACCAGATACGCAGTATTTT
D gene: TRBD1; clone size: many; J gene: TRBJ1-5; V gene: TRBV7-2; CDR3 protein: CASRTGTGGSQPQHF; CDR3 DNA: TGTGCCAGCAGAACTGGGACAGGAGGAAGTCAGCCCCAGCATTTT
D gene: TRBD1; clone size: few; J gene: TRBJ2-4; V gene: TRBV11-3; CDR3 protein: CASSSGQGNTKNIQYF; CDR3 DNA: TGTGCCAGCAGCTCCGGACAGGGTAATACCAAAAACATTCAGTACTTC
D gene: .; clone size: many; J gene: TRBJ2-3; V gene: TRBV4-3; CDR3 protein: CASSQNARQGTDTQYF; CDR3 DNA: TGCGCCAGCAGCCAAAATGCTAGACAGGGCACAGATACGCAGTATTTT
D gene: TRBD1; clone size: few; J gene: TRBJ1-1; V gene: TRBV5-1; CDR3 protein: CASAVRTGLNTEAFF; CDR3 DNA: TGCGCCAGCGCCGTAAGGACAGGGTTGAACACTGAAGCTTTCTTT
D gene: .; clone size: many; J gene: TRBJ2-7; V gene: TRBV7-9; CDR3 protein: CASSLAHSYEQYF; CDR3 DNA: TGTGCCAGCAGCTTAGCACATTCCTACGAGCAGTACTTC
D gene: TRBD1; clone size: few; J gene: TRBJ1-2; V gene: TRBV29-1; CDR3 protein: CSVSQGGGYTF; CDR3 DNA: TGCAGCGTTTCACAGGGGGGAGGCTACACCTTC
D gene: .; clone size: many; J gene: TRBJ2-5; V gene: TRBV7-2; CDR3 protein: CASSFGRLQGGGETQYF; CDR3 DNA: TGTGCCAGCAGCTTCGGTCGACTACAGGGAGGTGGGGAGACCCAGTACTTC
D gene: .; clone size: .; J gene: TRBJ2-1; V gene: TRBV28; CDR3 protein: CASSSPGPAYNEQFF; CDR3 DNA: TGTGCCAGCAGTTCACCCGGCCCGGCCTACAATGAGCAGTTCTTC
D gene: .; clone size: many; J gene: TRBJ1-1; V gene: TRBV7-2; CDR3 protein: CASSLEAGFDTEAFF; CDR3 DNA: TGTGCCAGCAGCTTAGAGGCTGGGTTCGACACTGAAGCTTTCTTT
D gene: TRBD1; clone size: few; J gene: TRBJ1-2; V gene: TRBV29-1; CDR3 protein: CSVAGTAYGYTF; CDR3 DNA: TGCAGCGTCGCCGGGACAGCGTATGGCTACACCTTC
D gene: .; clone size: few; J gene: TRBJ2-6; V gene: TRBV5-4; CDR3 protein: CASSRGGAGANVLTF; CDR3 DNA: TGTGCCAGCAGCCGGGGCGGGGCTGGGGCCAACGTCCTGACTTTC
D gene: .; clone size: .; J gene: TRBJ1-1; V gene: TRBV7-2; CDR3 protein: CASSFLQQAFF; CDR3 DNA: TGTGCCAGCAGCTTTCTACAGCAAGCTTTCTTT
D gene: TRBD1; clone size: many; J gene: TRBJ1-3; V gene: TRBV7-2; CDR3 protein: CASSFTPDRGNTIYF; CDR3 DNA: TGTGCCAGCAGCTTTACGCCAGACAGGGGGAACACCATATATTTT
D gene: .; clone size: many; J gene: TRBJ1-3; V gene: TRBV19; CDR3 protein: CASSITPSGPSGNTIYF; CDR3 DNA: TGTGCCAGTAGTATAACCCCGTCAGGGCCCTCTGGAAACACCATATATTTT
D gene: .; clone size: .; J gene: TRBJ2-7; V gene: TRBV4-2; CDR3 protein: CASSQVQAQEGYEQYF; CDR3 DNA: TGTGCCAGCAGCCAAGTACAGGCCCAGGAGGGTTACGAGCAGTACTTC
D gene: .; clone size: few; J gene: TRBJ2-7; V gene: TRBV20-1; CDR3 protein: CSALSSVYEQYF; CDR3 DNA: TGCAGTGCTCTCTCTAGTGTGTACGAGCAGTACTTC
D gene: TRBD2; clone size: many; J gene: TRBJ2-7; V gene: TRBV7-9; CDR3 protein: CASRSGTSNEQYF; CDR3 DNA: TGTGCCAGCAGATCCGGGACTAGCAACGAGCAGTACTTC
D gene: .; clone size: many; J gene: TRBJ2-6; V gene: TRBV6-2/TRBV6-3; CDR3 protein: CASSLDRSGANVLTF; CDR3 DNA: TGTGCCAGCAGCCTCGATCGCTCTGGGGCCAACGTCCTGACTTTC
D gene: .; clone size: many; J gene: TRBJ2-1; V gene: TRBV7-2; CDR3 protein: CASRIGQNEQFF; CDR3 DNA: TGTGCCAGCAGAATTGGGCAAAATGAGCAGTTCTTC
D gene: TRBD1; clone size: few; J gene: TRBJ1-6; V gene: TRBV10-3; CDR3 protein: CAISGTGGNNGSPLHF; CDR3 DNA: TGTGCCATCAGTGGGACAGGGGGAAATAATGGTTCACCCCTCCACTTT
D gene: .; clone size: few; J gene: TRBJ2-5; V gene: TRBV28; CDR3 protein: CASSLSQGLGETQYF; CDR3 DNA: TGTGCCAGCAGTTTATCCCAGGGGCTCGGTGAGACCCAGTACTTC
D gene: .; clone size: many; J gene: TRBJ2-2; V gene: TRBV7-2; CDR3 protein: CASSWVGLNTGELFF; CDR3 DNA: TGTGCCAGCAGCTGGGTGGGATTGAACACCGGGGAGCTGTTTTTT
D gene: TRBD1; clone size: .; J gene: TRBJ1-5; V gene: TRBV19; CDR3 protein: CAGATGGDQPQHF; CDR3 DNA: TGTGCCGGAGCGACAGGGGGGGATCAGCCCCAGCATTTT
D gene: TRBD1; clone size: many; J gene: TRBJ1-1; V gene: TRBV7-9; CDR3 protein: CASSVRQGGTEAFF; CDR3 DNA: TGTGCCAGCAGCGTACGACAGGGGGGGACTGAAGCTTTCTTT
D gene: .; clone size: many; J gene: TRBJ2-3; V gene: TRBV20-1; CDR3 protein: CSASKRGPTGTDTQYF; CDR3 DNA: TGCAGTGCTAGTAAACGGGGGCCCACTGGCACAGATACGCAGTATTTT
D gene: .; clone size: many; J gene: TRBJ2-5; V gene: TRBV11-2; CDR3 protein: CASSSTSGTGETQYF; CDR3 DNA: TGTGCCAGCAGCTCCACCTCCGGGACTGGAGAGACCCAGTACTTC
D gene: TRBD1; clone size: .; J gene: TRBJ2-3; V gene: TRBV12-3/TRBV12-4; CDR3 protein: CASSFPLDRAMGNTQYF; CDR3 DNA: TGTGCCAGCAGTTTTCCCCTGGACAGGGCGATGGGGAATACGCAGTATTTT
D gene: .; clone size: .; J gene: TRBJ2-5; V gene: TRBV20-1; CDR3 protein: CSAAPGAGTYQETQYF; CDR3 DNA: TGCAGTGCTGCGCCGGGGGCGGGAACCTACCAAGAGACCCAGTACTTC
D gene: TRBD1; clone size: many; J gene: TRBJ1-1; V gene: TRBV6-2/TRBV6-3; CDR3 protein: CASSYEAGGAGNTEAFF; CDR3 DNA: TGTGCCAGCAGTTACGAGGCAGGGGGCGCGGGGAACACTGAAGCTTTCTTT
D gene: .; clone size: .; J gene: TRBJ2-4; V gene: TRBV5-6; CDR3 protein: CASSLANAIQYF; CDR3 DNA: TGTGCCAGCAGCTTGGCCAACGCCATTCAGTACTTC
D gene: .; clone size: .; J gene: TRBJ2-5; V gene: TRBV7-3; CDR3 protein: CASSLRPPGVGEETQYF; CDR3 DNA: TGTGCCAGCAGCTTAAGACCCCCGGGGGTTGGGGAAGAGACCCAGTACTTC
D gene: TRBD1; clone size: few; J gene: TRBJ1-3; V gene: TRBV2; CDR3 protein: CASSPSRGVPGNTIYF; CDR3 DNA: TGTGCCAGCAGTCCAAGCAGGGGGGTCCCTGGAAACACCATATATTTT
D gene: .; clone size: many; J gene: TRBJ1-1; V gene: TRBV7-2; CDR3 protein: CASSSSQGTEAFF; CDR3 DNA: TGTGCCAGCAGCTCGTCACAGGGTACTGAAGCTTTCTTT
D gene: TRBD2; clone size: .; J gene: TRBJ2-1; V gene: TRBV29-1; CDR3 protein: CSVDRRGVGYNEQFF; CDR3 DNA: TGCAGCGTTGACCGACGGGGGGTTGGCTACAATGAGCAGTTCTTC
D gene: .; clone size: few; J gene: TRBJ2-3; V gene: TRBV19; CDR3 protein: CASSMRQFNTDTQYF; CDR3 DNA: TGTGCCAGTAGTATGAGACAGTTCAACACAGATACGCAGTATTTT
D gene: .; clone size: .; J gene: TRBJ2-3; V gene: TRBV7-2; CDR3 protein: CASSSGRSTDTQYF; CDR3 DNA: TGTGCCAGCAGCTCAGGGCGATCCACAGATACGCAGTATTTT
D gene: .; clone size: .; J gene: TRBJ2-1; V gene: TRBV4-2; CDR3 protein: CASSSLGIPYNEQFF; CDR3 DNA: TGTGCCAGCAGCTCGCTTGGCATTCCCTACAATGAGCAGTTCTTC
D gene: .; clone size: few; J gene: TRBJ1-1; V gene: TRBV2; CDR3 protein: CASIEPVTFGTEAFF; CDR3 DNA: TGTGCCAGCATTGAGCCGGTGACGTTTGGCACTGAAGCTTTCTTT